The T cell receptor beta chain under discussion was sequenced for a study of OX40 agonist ivuxolimab in advanced cancers. As for the study in general: Ivuxolimab, an agonist antibody against OX40 (CD134), was given to patients. The eligibility criteria allowed prior anti-PD-1, anti-PD-L1 or anti-CTLA-4 therapy, and 30% to 40% had some. Whole-study results and caveats: In the expanded peripheral T cells, antigen specificity was never determined. CD4+ T cells averaged fewer expanded clones than CD8+ T cells.

Turning to this clone: Its antigen is unknown.

The data were produced by immunoSEQ multiplex PCR, yet TCRdb's version contains in-frame clones alone and is incomplete. This sample has tens of thousands of clones, with around 90% found just once. The CDR3 extends over 16 amino acids. J lost 5 bases, V lost 4 bases, and 11 bases had no gene match. Germline-derived CDR1 and CDR2 are LGHNA and YNFKEQ. The sample here was CD4+ or CD8+ T cells sorted from blood, taken in a trial of the OX40 agonist ivuxolimab. The genes are TRBV4-2 and TRBJ2-3, with 8 bases fitting TRBD2. This TCR was sampled from an adult with an advanced solid tumor such as melanoma, head and neck, liver or kidney cancer. In DNA form, the CDR3 reads TGTGCCAGCAGCCCCGGGGCTAGCGGGTGGAGAGATACGCAGTATTTT. It translates to CASSPGASGWRDTQYF.